This T cell receptor (beta chain) was observed in a study of CXCR3-negative and CXCR3-positive naive CD8 T cells. At about 310,000 cells each, triplicate sorts were carried out for each CD8+ T cell subset. Libraries were UMI-labeled 5' RACE TRB cDNA. TCRdb re-analyzed the 5' RACE reads; it lists each CDR3 protein once, without DNA. Here the sample table reports over 70,000 distinct CDR3 sequences. Notes on this clonotype: Its antigen is unidentified.

In germline, CDR1 is MDHEN, CDR2 SYDVKM. The CDR3 is 13 amino acids. Study-level results: PBMCs showed partially decreased CXCR3 expression after cryopreservation, and most assays used fresh PBMCs. Memory CD8+ cells showed much lower diversity, while both naive subsets were comparably high.

The chain has TRBV28 and TRBJ1-2; TCRdb selects TRBD1, and the lack of DNA leaves this call unchecked. This receptor was identified in a human donor in good health. Some clones in this sample may be carry-over from other donors' samples. The material sequenced was naive CXCR3- CD8+ T cells from blood. As for subset: CD45RO-CCR7+CD27+CD95- naive CD8+ T cells lacking CXCR3 (TNR3-). CDR3 protein: CASRLTGGPGYTF.